The count of the clone carrying this T cell receptor (beta chain) is one. Version v3.0 of the immunoSEQ assay ran at survey level. This table comes from immunoSEQ multiplex PCR, and its TCRdb copy is limited to in-frame clones, with some not included. The sample has around 22,000 clones; approximately 90% are singletons. The record originates from a study of long-term antiretroviral therapy in people with HIV. Trimming shortened V by 1 base and J by 0 bases, and 13 bases separated the two germline ends. There are 17 residues in the CDR3. Germline V CDR1 and CDR2: SGHAT, FQNNGV. The sample in question was unsorted PBMCs, obtained 1.8 years before starting antiretroviral therapy. The clonotype was recovered from a woman aged 25 to 39 with HIV. The rearrangement joins TRBV11-2 to TRBJ2-1; weak D call: TRBD2 (6 bases). CDR3 protein: CASSLVPGGGSYNEQFF. As DNA, the CDR3 is TGTGCCAGCAGCTTAGTCCCCGGGGGAGGCTCCTACAATGAGCAGTTCTTC.